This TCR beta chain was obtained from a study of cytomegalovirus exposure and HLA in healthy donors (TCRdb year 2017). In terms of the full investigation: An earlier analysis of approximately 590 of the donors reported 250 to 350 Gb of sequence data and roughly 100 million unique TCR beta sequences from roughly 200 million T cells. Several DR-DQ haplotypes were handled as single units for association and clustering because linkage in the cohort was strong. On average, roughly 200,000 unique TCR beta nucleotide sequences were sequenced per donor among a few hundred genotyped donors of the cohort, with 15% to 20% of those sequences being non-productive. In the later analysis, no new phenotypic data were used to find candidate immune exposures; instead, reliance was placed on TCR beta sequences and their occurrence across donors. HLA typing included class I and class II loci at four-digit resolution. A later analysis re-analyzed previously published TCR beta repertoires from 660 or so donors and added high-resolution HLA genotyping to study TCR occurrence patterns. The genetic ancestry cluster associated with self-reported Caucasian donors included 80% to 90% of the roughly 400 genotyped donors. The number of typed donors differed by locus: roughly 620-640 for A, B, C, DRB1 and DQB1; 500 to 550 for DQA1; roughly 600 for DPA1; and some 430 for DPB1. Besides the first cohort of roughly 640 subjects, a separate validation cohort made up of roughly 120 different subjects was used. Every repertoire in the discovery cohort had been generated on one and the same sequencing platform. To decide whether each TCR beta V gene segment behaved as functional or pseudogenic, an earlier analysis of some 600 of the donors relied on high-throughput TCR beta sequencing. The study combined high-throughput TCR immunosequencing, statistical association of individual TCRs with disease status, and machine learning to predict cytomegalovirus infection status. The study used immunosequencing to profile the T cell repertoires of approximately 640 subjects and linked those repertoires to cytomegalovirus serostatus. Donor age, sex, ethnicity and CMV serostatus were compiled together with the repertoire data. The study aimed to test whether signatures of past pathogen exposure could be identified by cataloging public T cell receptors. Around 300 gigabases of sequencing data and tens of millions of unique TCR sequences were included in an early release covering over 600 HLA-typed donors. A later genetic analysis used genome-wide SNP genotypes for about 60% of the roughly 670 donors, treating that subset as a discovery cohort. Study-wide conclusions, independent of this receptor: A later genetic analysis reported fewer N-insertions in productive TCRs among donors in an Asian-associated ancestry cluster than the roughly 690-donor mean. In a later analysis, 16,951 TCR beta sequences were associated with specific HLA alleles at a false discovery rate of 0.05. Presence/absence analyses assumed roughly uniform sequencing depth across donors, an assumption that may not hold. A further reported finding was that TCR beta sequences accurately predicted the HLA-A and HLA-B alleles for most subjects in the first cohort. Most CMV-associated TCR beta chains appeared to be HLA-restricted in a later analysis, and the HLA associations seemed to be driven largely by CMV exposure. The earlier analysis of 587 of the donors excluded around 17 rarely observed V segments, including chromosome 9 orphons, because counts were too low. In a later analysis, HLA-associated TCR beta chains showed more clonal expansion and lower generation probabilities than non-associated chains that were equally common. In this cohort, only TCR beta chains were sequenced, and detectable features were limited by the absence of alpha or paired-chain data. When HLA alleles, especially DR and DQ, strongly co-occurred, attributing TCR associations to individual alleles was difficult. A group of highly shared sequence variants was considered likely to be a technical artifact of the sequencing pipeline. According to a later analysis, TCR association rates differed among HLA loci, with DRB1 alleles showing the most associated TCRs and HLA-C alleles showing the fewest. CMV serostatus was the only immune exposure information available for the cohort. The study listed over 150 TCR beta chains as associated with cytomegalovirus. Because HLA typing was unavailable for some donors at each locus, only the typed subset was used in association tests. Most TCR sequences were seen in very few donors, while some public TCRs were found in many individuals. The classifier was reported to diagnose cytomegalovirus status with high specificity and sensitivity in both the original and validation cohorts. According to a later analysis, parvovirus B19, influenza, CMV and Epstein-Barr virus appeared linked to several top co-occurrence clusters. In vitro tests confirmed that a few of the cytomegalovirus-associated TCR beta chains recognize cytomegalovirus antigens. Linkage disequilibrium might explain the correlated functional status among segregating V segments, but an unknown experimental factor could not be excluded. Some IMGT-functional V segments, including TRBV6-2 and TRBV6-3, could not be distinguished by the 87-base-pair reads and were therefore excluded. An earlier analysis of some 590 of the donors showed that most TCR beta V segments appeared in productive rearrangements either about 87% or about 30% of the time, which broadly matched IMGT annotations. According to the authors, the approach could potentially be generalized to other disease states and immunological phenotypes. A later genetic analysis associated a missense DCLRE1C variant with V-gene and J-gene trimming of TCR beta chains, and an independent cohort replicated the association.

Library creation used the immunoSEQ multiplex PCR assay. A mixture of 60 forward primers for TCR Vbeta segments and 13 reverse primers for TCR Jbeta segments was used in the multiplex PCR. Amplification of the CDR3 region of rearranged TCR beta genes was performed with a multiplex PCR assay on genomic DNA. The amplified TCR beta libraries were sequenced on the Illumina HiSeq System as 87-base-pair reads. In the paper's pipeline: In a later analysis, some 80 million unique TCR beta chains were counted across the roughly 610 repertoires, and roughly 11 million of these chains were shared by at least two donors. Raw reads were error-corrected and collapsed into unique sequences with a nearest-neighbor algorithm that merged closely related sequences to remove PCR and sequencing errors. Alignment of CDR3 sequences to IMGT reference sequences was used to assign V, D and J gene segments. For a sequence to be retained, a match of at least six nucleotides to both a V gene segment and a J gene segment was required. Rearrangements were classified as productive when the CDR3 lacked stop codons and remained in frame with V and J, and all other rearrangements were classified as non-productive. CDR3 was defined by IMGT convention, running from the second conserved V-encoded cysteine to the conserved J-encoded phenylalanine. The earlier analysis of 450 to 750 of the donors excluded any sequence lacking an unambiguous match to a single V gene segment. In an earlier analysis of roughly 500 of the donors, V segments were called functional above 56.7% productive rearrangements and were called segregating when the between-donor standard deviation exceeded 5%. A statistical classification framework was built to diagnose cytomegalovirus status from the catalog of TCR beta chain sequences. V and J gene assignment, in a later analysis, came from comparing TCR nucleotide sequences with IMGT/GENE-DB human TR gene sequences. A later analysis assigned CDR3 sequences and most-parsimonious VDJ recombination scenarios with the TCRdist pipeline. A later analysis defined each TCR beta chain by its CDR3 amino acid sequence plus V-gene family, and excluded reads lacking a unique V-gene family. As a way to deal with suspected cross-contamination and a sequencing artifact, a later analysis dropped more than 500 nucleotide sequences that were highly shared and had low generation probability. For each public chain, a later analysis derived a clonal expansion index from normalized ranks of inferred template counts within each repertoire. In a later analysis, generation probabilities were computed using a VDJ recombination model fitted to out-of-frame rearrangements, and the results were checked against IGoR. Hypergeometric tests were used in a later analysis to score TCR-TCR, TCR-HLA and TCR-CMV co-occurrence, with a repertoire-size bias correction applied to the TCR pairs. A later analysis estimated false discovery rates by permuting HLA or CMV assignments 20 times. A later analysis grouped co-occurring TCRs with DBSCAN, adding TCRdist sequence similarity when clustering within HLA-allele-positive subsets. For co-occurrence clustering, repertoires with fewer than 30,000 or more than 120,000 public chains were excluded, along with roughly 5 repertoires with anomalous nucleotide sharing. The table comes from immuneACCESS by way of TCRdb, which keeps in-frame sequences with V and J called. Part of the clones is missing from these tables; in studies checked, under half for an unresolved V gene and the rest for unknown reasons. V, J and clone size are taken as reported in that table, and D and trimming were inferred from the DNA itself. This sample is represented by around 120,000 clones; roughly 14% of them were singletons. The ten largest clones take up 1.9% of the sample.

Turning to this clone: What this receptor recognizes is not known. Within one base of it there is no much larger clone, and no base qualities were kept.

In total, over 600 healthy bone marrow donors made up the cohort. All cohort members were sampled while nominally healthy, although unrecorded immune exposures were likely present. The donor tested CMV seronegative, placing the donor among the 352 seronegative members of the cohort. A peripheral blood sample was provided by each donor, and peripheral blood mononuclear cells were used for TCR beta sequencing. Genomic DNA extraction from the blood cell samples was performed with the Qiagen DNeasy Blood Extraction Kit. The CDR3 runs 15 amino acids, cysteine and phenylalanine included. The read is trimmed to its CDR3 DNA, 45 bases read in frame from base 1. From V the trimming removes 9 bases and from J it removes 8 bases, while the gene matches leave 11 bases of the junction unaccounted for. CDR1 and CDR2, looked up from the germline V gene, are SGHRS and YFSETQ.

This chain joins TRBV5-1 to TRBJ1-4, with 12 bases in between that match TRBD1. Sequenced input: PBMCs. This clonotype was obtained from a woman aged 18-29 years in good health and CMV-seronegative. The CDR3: CATRGQGALGEKLFF. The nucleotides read TGCGCCACCAGGGGACAGGGGGCCCTTGGAGAAAAACTGTTTTTT. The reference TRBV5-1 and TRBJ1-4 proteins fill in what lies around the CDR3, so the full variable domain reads KAGVTQTPRYLIKTRGQQVTLSCSPISGHRSVSWYQQTPGQGLQFLFEYFSETQRNKGNFPGRFSGRQFSNSRSEMNVSTLELGDSALYLCATRGQGALGEKLFFGSGTQLSVL.